Below are 30 T cell receptor beta chains sequenced from a single sample in a study of blood T cell repertoires in COVID-19. Generated by immunoSEQ multiplex PCR, the TCRdb table keeps only in-frame clones and is missing some. Here the sample spans some 100,000 clones, around 86% being singletons. Sequencing was carried out using peripheral blood. The receptor set was obtained from a man aged 50-59 years with acute or convalescent COVID-19.

V is TRBV7-8 and J is TRBJ2-2; D uncertain. There are 12 residues in the CDR3. CDR1 and CDR2 (germline): SGHVS, FQNEAQ. Between the trimmed V and J ends, which lost 3 bases and 4 bases, there was a span of 3 bases. In DNA, the CDR3 is TGTGCCAGCAGCTTGAGCACCGGGGAGCTGTTTTTT. Amino acid sequence: CASSLSTGELFF. The full variable domain, in which reference TRBV7-8 and TRBJ2-2 provide the parts outside the CDR3, is GAGVSQSPRYKVAKRGQDVALRCDPISGHVSLFWYQQALGQGPEFLTYFQNEAQLDKSGLPSDRFFAERPEGSVSTLKIQRTQQEDSAVYLCASSLSTGELFFGEGSRLTVL.

The gene calls are TRBV5-5 and TRBJ2-3, with 12 bases matching TRBD2. V was pared by 5 bases and J by 3 bases, with 13 bases of the junction left unmatched. Germline CDR1 reads SGHKS; CDR2 reads YYEKEE (reference sequence). The CDR3 extends over 18 amino acids. CDR3 in DNA: TGTGCCAGCAGGCCTGGGACTAGCGGGCCCAAGGGGACAGATACGCAGTATTTT. Translating it yields CASRPGTSGPKGTDTQYF.

The chain is built from TRBV4-1 and TRBJ2-4; no clear D. The CDR3 covers 11 residues. The germline V gene encodes CDR1 MGHRA and CDR2 YSYEKL. With 0 bases removed from V and 9 bases from J, the gap between germline ends came to 3 bases. CDR3 bases: TGCGCCAGCAGCCAAGAAGCCATTCAGTACTTC. Translation gives CASSQEAIQYF.

The rearrangement joins TRBV9 to TRBJ2-1; D may be TRBD2 (6 bases). V dropped 3 bases and J dropped 6 bases, with 13 bases sitting between them. CDR1 and CDR2 (germline): SGDLS, YYNGEE. This CDR3 spans 14 amino acids. CDR3 bases: TGTGCCAGCAGCGCCCGCCCGCGGGGCAATGAGCAGTTCTTC. Its translation is CASSARPRGNEQFF.

This chain connects TRBV5-1 to TRBJ1-6; D unclear. The CDR3 extends over 16 amino acids. Trimming took off 0 bases at V and 0 bases at J, with 7 bases between the two ends. The germline V gene encodes CDR1 SGHRS and CDR2 YFSETQ. The CDR3 DNA is TGCGCCAGCAGCTTGGCTGCCAGCTCCTATAATTCACCCCTCCACTTT. It encodes CASSLAASSYNSPLHF.

The rearrangement joins TRBV3-1 (or the pseudogene TRBV3-2) to TRBJ2-6, with TRBD2 identical over 13 bases. V gave up 5 bases and J gave up 2 bases; unmatched junction bases: 9. CDR3 size: 19 residues. The germline gives CDR1 LGHDT, CDR2 YNNKEL (reference sequence). This CDR3 reads CASSKGPGLAGTGANVLTF. The CDR3 DNA reads TGTGCCAGCAGCAAGGGCCCGGGACTAGCGGGAACTGGGGCCAACGTCCTGACTTTC.

V is TRBV11-2 and J is TRBJ1-4, with 7 bases aligning to TRBD1. The ends lost 1 base at V and 4 bases at J; junction bases unmatched: 9. Germline V gene lookup returns CDR1 SGHAT and CDR2 FQNNGV. The CDR3 extends over 17 amino acids. As DNA, the CDR3 is TGTGCCAGCAGCTTAGGGCGAAACAGGGGTGGTAATGAAAAACTGTTTTTT. Protein sequence: CASSLGRNRGGNEKLFF.

This chain connects TRBV5-1 to TRBJ1-4; tentatively, D is TRBD1 (5 bases). V was pared by 0 bases and J by 5 bases, with 11 bases between. This CDR3 has 15 amino acids. The germline V gene has CDR1 SGHRS and CDR2 YFSETQ. The CDR3 DNA follows: TGCGCCAGCAGCTTGGGGCACGGGGGGAATGAAAAACTGTTTTTT. Encoded protein: CASSLGHGGNEKLFF.

The chain is built from TRBV4-1 and TRBJ1-2; D gene ambiguous. This CDR3 spans 14 amino acids. With 1 base removed from V and 5 bases from J, the gap between germline ends came to 11 bases. Per the germline V gene, CDR1 is MGHRA and CDR2 is YSYEKL. CDR3 region: CASSQGAGLYGYTF. The CDR3 region has the DNA TGCGCCAGCAGCCAAGGAGCAGGTCTTTATGGCTACACCTTC.

The rearrangement links TRBV5-1 to TRBJ2-7; the match to TRBD2 covers 13 bases. In germline, CDR1 is SGHRS, CDR2 YFSETQ. The CDR3 runs 17 residues. Trimming cost V 3 bases and J 4 bases; bases outside gene matches: 10. The CDR3 coding sequence is TGCGCCAGCAGCTCTCGCTCCGGGACTAGCGGGACATACGAGCAGTACTTC. Protein product: CASSSRSGTSGTYEQYF.

The chain combines TRBV9 with TRBJ2-5, with 10 bases matching TRBD2. Germline loops: CDR1 SGDLS, CDR2 YYNGEE. J lost 2 bases, V lost 4 bases, and 5 bases had no gene match. The CDR3 runs to 15 residues. The CDR3 sequence is CASSTSTSGQETQYF. CDR3 DNA: TGTGCCAGCAGCACTTCGACTAGCGGGCAAGAGACCCAGTACTTC. Full variable domain (outside the CDR3, taken from reference TRBV9 and TRBJ2-5): DSGVTQTPKHLITATGQRVTLRCSPRSGDLSVYWYQQSLDQGLQFLIQYYNGEERAKGNILERFSAQQFPDLHSELNLSSLELGDSALYFCASSTSTSGQETQYFGPGTRLLVL.

V gene TRBV4-2 combines with J gene TRBJ2-1; 14 positions agree with TRBD2. The germline gives CDR1 LGHNA, CDR2 YNFKEQ. V was pared by 1 base and J by 4 bases, with 6 bases of the junction left unmatched. The CDR3 spans 18 residues. The CDR3 protein is CASSQGRTSGRIYNEQFF. The CDR3 region has the DNA TGTGCCAGCAGCCAAGGGAGGACTAGCGGGAGGATTTACAATGAGCAGTTCTTC.

The gene calls are TRBV4-2 and TRBJ1-3; 7 bases map to TRBD1. The CDR3 extends over 17 amino acids. In germline, CDR1 is LGHNA, CDR2 YNFKEQ. The J segment lost 3 bases and the V segment lost 2 bases, leaving 10 bases of the junction unmatched. The CDR3 DNA follows: TGTGCCAGCAGCCAAACCCGACTGACAGGGATTGGAAACACCATATATTTT. Protein sequence: CASSQTRLTGIGNTIYF.

The rearrangement links TRBV4-1 to TRBJ1-1; no clear D gene. The CDR3 loop spans 14 amino acids. CDR1 and CDR2 (germline): MGHRA, YSYEKL. The germline V and J ends were trimmed by 1 base and 2 bases, with 8 bases remaining between them. CDR3: CASSQVTANTEAFF. DNA of the CDR3: TGCGCCAGCAGCCAAGTAACAGCCAACACTGAAGCTTTCTTT.

V and J are TRBV29-1 and TRBJ1-2; D might be TRBD1 (5 bases). CDR3 size: 13 residues. Germline V CDR1 and CDR2: SQVTM, ANQGSEA. Trimming shortened V by 3 bases and J by 6 bases, and 14 bases separated the two germline ends. This CDR3 reads CSVDGDLVDGYTF. CDR3 in DNA: TGCAGCGTTGATGGGGACTTAGTGGATGGCTACACCTTC.

CDR3 in amino acids: CASSLVGNQPQHF. CDR3 in DNA: TGCGCCAGCAGCTTGGTAGGCAATCAGCCCCAGCATTTT. The gene calls are TRBV5-1 and TRBJ1-5; no clear D. V lost 0 bases to trimming and J lost 2 bases, with 3 bases between them. CDR1 is SGHRS and CDR2 is YFSETQ in the germline V gene. This CDR3 contains 13 residues.

This chain uses TRBV14 with TRBJ1-5; the D is unclear. CDR1 is SGHDN, CDR2 FVKESK, per germline. The CDR3 totals 13 residues. V gave up 6 bases and J gave up 7 bases, with 13 bases separating them. CDR3 amino acids: CASSKSVRQPQHF. The CDR3 DNA is TGTGCCAGCAGTAAGTCGGTACGGCAGCCCCAGCATTTT.

This clone appeared a few times. The chain uses TRBV29-1 and TRBJ1-2, with D hard to call. The CDR3 covers 14 residues. From germline, CDR1 is SQVTM and CDR2 ANQGSEA. The V gene lost 2 bases and the J gene lost 8 bases, with 18 bases spanning the gap. CDR3 region: CSVELRPRSLGYTF. In nucleotides, the CDR3 is TGCAGCGTTGAATTACGGCCGAGGAGTTTGGGCTACACCTTC.

This sequence joins TRBV5-1 and TRBJ2-2, with 8 bases identical to TRBD2. The germline CDR1 and CDR2 sequences are SGHRS and YFSETQ. Germline trimming cut 4 bases from V and 4 bases from J; bases unmatched to any gene: 6. The CDR3 has 15 amino acids. The chain's CDR3 is CASSTGGAFTGELFF. DNA of the CDR3: TGCGCCAGCAGCACCGGGGGGGCTTTCACCGGGGAGCTGTTTTTT.

The rearrangement links TRBV4-1 to TRBJ2-3; tentatively, D is TRBD2 (5 bases). Per the germline V gene, CDR1 is MGHRA and CDR2 is YSYEKL. Deletions cut 1 base from V and 3 bases from J, with 17 bases between. CDR3 size: 17 residues. DNA of the CDR3: TGCGCCAGCAGCCAAGTCGTTGGACTTAGAGGAACAGATACGCAGTATTTT. Amino acid sequence: CASSQVVGLRGTDTQYF.

The chain links TRBV27 to TRBJ1-2, with D possibly matching TRBD1 (5 bases). Trimming stripped 5 bases from V and 4 bases from J, with 14 bases between. CDR3 size: 14 residues. Germline V gives CDR1 MNHEY, CDR2 SMNVEV (reference sequence). The chain's CDR3 is CASSGQGLSYGYTF. In DNA form, the CDR3 reads TGTGCCAGCAGTGGTCAGGGACTTAGCTATGGCTACACCTTC.

This chain uses TRBV9 with TRBJ2-3; TRBD2 matches at 10 bases. CDR1 is SGDLS and CDR2 is YYNGEE in the germline V gene. V shed 3 bases and J 6 bases; nucleotides not matched to a gene: 19. The CDR3 contains 19 residues. CDR3 sequence: CASSETPATSGQVVDTQYF. Written as DNA, the CDR3 is TGTGCCAGCAGCGAGACCCCAGCGACTAGCGGGCAGGTGGTGGATACGCAGTATTTT.

The chain combines TRBV7-8 with TRBJ2-7, with 8 bases that match TRBD2. After removal of 8 bases from V and 0 bases from J, the junction contained 9 bases not matched to a gene. Germline V gives CDR1 SGHVS, CDR2 FQNEAQ. The CDR3 sequence is 15 residues long. The CDR3: CASAPDGTSSYEQYF. The CDR3 DNA reads TGTGCCAGCGCCCCGGATGGGACTAGCTCCTACGAGCAGTACTTC.

J is TRBJ1-2 and V is TRBV18; D is possibly TRBD1 (5 bases). V was shortened by 3 bases and J by 3 bases, with 11 bases between the two germline ends. The CDR3 sequence is 14 residues long. Looked up from germline, CDR1 is KGHSH and CDR2 is LQKENI. In nucleotides, the CDR3 is TGTGCCAGCTCACCGGCCGGGGGGGACTATGGCTACACCTTC. This sequence encodes CASSPAGGDYGYTF.

V and J are TRBV3-1 (or the pseudogene TRBV3-2) and TRBJ2-3; 10 bases map to TRBD2. Germline lookup yields CDR1 LGHDT and CDR2 YNNKEL (reference sequence). J was trimmed by 5 bases and V by 6 bases; bases with no gene match: 11. This CDR3 comprises 16 residues. CDR3 DNA: TGTGCCAGCAGTTCGAGCGGGAGGGCCCCGAGAGATACGCAGTATTTT. This gives the protein CASSSSGRAPRDTQYF.

The genes are TRBV5-4 and TRBJ2-1, with 14 positions matching TRBD2. CDR1 and CDR2 (germline): SGHNT, YYREEE (reference sequence). The CDR3 spans 19 residues. V was clipped by 4 bases and J by 4 bases; unmatched bases: 13. This chain's CDR3 is CASSRRGTSGRKLYNEQFF. CDR3 DNA sequence: TGTGCCAGCAGCCGTCGGGGGACTAGCGGGAGAAAACTTTACAATGAGCAGTTCTTC.

With respect to this clone: Other DNA sequences from this sample encode an identical CDR3 as well. This rearrangement joins TRBV4-1 to TRBJ2-1; the D is unclear. CDR1 MGHRA and CDR2 YSYEKL come from the germline V gene. V was cut by 4 bases and J by 2 bases, with 3 bases left in between. The CDR3 is 12 residues long. CDR3 sequence: CASSPTYNEQFF. The CDR3 region has the DNA TGCGCCAGCAGCCCCACCTACAATGAGCAGTTCTTC.

This rearrangement joins TRBV14 to TRBJ2-7; maybe TRBD2 (5 bases). The CDR3 sequence is 15 residues long. CDR1 SGHDN and CDR2 FVKESK come from the germline V gene. The V end lost 6 bases, the J end lost 6 bases, and 21 bases lay between the germline ends. For the CDR3, the DNA is TGTGCCAGCAGTTATGGAGACGAACGGAGGACCGAGCAGTACTTC. Residues: CASSYGDERRTEQYF.

V is TRBV5-1 and J is TRBJ2-7, with no clear D. The CDR3 extends over 13 amino acids. Germline values: CDR1 SGHRS, CDR2 YFSETQ. The V and J ends lost 1 base and 3 bases respectively, with 8 bases between them. Written as DNA, the CDR3 is TGCGCCAGCAGCTTGAACAGAGACTACGAGCAGTACTTC. Translating it yields CASSLNRDYEQYF. The full variable domain, completed using reference TRBV5-1 and TRBJ2-7, is KAGVTQTPRYLIKTRGQQVTLSCSPISGHRSVSWYQQTPGQGLQFLFEYFSETQRNKGNFPGRFSGRQFSNSRSEMNVSTLELGDSALYLCASSLNRDYEQYFGPGTRLTVT.

V is TRBV19 and J is TRBJ2-1; TRBD1 is a possible D gene (7 bases). This CDR3 region has 16 residues. The V end was cut by 6 bases, the J end by 5 bases, with 20 bases between. CDR1 and CDR2 (germline): LNHDA, SQIVND (reference sequence). The CDR3 is CASSDFAGQPNNEQFF. In DNA, the CDR3 is TGTGCCAGTAGCGATTTCGCGGGACAGCCCAACAATGAGCAGTTCTTC. Using reference TRBV19 and TRBJ2-1 for the parts outside the CDR3, the full variable domain is DGGITQSPKYLFRKEGQNVTLSCEQNLNHDAMYWYRQDPGQGLRLIYYSQIVNDFQKGDIAEGYSVSREKKESFPLTVTSAQKNPTAFYLCASSDFAGQPNNEQFFGPGTRLTVL.